Sequencing of this T cell receptor (beta chain) was carried out in a study of blood T cell repertoires in COVID-19. The wider study: From the United States, Italy and Spain came samples of acute and convalescent COVID-19. Sources were T cells, B-cell-depleted T cells, or PBMCs; the material itself was cDNA or gDNA.

The CDR3 runs to 16 residues. Germline loops: CDR1 LNHDA, CDR2 SQIVND (reference sequence). Trimming left V 2 bases short and J 6 bases short, with 17 bases between. Methods used by the authors: Nucleated cell number was recorded as an estimate derived from reference gene primer amplification. TCRdb keeps only in-frame clones here, not all; method: immunoSEQ multiplex PCR. From that table come the V and J calls and clone size; the DNA was used to work out D and trimming. The sample consists of tens of thousands of clones, approximately 76% of them appearing once. Sequencing input: peripheral blood. The chain links TRBV19 to TRBJ1-5, with D possibly being TRBD1 (5 bases). The sequence came from an older man with active or convalescent COVID-19. The CDR3 nucleotides read TGTGCCAGTAGTATAAGAGGCAGGGAGGGCCGTCAGCCCCAGCATTTT. This gives the protein CASSIRGREGRQPQHF. Supplemented by reference TRBV19 and TRBJ1-5, the full variable domain reads DGGITQSPKYLFRKEGQNVTLSCEQNLNHDAMYWYRQDPGQGLRLIYYSQIVNDFQKGDIAEGYSVSREKKESFPLTVTSAQKNPTAFYLCASSIRGREGRQPQHFGDGTRLSIL.